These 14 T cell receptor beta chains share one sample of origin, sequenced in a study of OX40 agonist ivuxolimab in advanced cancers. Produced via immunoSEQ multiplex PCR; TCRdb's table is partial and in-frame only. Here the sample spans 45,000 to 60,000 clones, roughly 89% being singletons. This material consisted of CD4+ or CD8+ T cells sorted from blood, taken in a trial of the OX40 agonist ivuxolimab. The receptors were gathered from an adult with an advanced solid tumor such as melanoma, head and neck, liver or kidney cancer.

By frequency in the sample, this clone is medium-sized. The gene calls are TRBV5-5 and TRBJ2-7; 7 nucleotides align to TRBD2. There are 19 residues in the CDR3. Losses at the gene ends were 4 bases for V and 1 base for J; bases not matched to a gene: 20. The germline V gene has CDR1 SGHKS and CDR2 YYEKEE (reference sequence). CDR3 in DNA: TGTGCCAGCAGCCCCCGGGGGGTAACGAATATACCTATATCCTACGAGCAGTACGTC. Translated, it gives CASSPRGVTNIPISYEQYV.

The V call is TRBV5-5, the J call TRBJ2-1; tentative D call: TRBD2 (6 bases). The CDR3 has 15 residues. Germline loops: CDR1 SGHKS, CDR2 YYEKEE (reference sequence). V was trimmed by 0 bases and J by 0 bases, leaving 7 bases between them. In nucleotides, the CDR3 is TGTGCCAGCAGCTTGGTCGGGAGCTCCTACAATGAGCAGTTCTTC. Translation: CASSLVGSSYNEQFF.

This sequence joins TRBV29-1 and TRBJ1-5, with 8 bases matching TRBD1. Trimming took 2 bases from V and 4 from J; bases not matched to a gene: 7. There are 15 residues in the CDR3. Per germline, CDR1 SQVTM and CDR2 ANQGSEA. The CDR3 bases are TGCAGCGTTGAAACAGGGGGGTCAGGAAATCAGCCCCAGCATTTT. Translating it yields CSVETGGSGNQPQHF.

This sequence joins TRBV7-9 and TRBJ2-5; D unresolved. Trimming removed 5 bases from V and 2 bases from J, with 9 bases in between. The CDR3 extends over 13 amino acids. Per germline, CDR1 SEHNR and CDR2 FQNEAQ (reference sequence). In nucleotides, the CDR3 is TGTGCCAGCAGCCCTACAGTTCAAGAGACCCAGTACTTC. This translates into CASSPTVQETQYF.

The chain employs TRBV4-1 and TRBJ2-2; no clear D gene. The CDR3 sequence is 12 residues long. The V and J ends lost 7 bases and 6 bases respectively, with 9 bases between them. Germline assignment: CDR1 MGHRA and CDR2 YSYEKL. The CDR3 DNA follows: TGCGCCAGCAAGGACCCGCCCGGGGAGCTGTTTTTT. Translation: CASKDPPGELFF.

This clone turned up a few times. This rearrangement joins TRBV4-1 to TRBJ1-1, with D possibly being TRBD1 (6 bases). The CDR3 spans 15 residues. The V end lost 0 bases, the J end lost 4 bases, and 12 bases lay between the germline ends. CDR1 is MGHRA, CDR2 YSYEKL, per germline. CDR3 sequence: CASSQDHRDSTEAFF. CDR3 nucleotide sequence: TGCGCCAGCAGCCAAGATCACAGGGACTCCACTGAAGCTTTCTTT.

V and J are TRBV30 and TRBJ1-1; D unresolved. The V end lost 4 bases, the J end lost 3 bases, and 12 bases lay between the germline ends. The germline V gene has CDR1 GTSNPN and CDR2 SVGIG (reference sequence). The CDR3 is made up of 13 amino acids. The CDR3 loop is CAWKHFSYTEAFF. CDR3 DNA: TGTGCCTGGAAACATTTCTCGTACACTGAAGCTTTCTTT.

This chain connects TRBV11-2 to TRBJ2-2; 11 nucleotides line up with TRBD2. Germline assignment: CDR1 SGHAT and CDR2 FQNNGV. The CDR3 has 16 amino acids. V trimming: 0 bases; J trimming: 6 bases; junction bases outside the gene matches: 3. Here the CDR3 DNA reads TGTGCCAGCAGCTTAGAACTAGCGGGAGCTGCCGGGGAGCTGTTTTTT. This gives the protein CASSLELAGAAGELFF.

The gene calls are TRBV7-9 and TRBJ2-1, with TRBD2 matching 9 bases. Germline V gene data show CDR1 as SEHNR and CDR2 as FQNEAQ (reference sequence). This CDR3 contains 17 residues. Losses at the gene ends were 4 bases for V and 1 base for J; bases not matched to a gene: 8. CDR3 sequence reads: CASSSKISGGSYNEQFF. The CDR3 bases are TGTGCCAGCAGCTCGAAAATCAGCGGGGGGTCCTACAATGAGCAGTTCTTC.

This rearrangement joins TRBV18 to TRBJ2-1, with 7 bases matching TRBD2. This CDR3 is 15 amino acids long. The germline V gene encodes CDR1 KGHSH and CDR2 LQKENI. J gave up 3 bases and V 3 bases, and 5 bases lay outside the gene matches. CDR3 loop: CASSPSIAGYNEQFF. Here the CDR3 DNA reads TGTGCCAGCTCACCGTCGATAGCGGGCTACAATGAGCAGTTCTTC.

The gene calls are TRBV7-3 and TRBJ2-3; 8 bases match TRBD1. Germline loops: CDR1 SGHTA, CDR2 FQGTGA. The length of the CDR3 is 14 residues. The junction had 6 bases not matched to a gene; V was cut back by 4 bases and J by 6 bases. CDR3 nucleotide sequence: TGTGCCAGCAGCTCGGGACAGGTTACGGATACGCAGTATTTT. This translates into CASSSGQVTDTQYF.

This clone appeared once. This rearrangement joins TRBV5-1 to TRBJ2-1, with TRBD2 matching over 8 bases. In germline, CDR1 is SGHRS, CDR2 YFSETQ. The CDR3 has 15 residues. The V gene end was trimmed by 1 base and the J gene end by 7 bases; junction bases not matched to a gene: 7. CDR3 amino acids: CASSLNSGSLNEQFF. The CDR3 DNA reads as TGCGCCAGCAGCTTGAACAGCGGGAGTCTGAATGAGCAGTTCTTC.

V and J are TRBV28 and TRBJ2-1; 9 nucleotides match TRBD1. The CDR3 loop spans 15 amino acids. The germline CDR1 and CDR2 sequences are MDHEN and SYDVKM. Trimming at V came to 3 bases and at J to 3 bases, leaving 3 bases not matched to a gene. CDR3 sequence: CASSLGDRVYNEQFF. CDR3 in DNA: TGTGCCAGCAGTTTGGGGGACAGGGTCTACAATGAGCAGTTCTTC.

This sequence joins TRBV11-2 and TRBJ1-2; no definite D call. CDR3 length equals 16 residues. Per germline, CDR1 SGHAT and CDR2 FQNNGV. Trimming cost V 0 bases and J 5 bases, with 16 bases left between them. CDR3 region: CASSLDGHGVLYGYTF. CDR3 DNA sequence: TGTGCCAGCAGCTTAGATGGGCACGGGGTATTGTATGGCTACACCTTC. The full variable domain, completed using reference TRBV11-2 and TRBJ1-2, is EAGVAQSPRYKIIEKRQSVAFWCNPISGHATLYWYQQILGQGPKLLIQFQNNGVVDDSQLPKDRFSAERLKGVDSTLKIQPAKLEDSAVYLCASSLDGHGVLYGYTFGSGTRLTVV.